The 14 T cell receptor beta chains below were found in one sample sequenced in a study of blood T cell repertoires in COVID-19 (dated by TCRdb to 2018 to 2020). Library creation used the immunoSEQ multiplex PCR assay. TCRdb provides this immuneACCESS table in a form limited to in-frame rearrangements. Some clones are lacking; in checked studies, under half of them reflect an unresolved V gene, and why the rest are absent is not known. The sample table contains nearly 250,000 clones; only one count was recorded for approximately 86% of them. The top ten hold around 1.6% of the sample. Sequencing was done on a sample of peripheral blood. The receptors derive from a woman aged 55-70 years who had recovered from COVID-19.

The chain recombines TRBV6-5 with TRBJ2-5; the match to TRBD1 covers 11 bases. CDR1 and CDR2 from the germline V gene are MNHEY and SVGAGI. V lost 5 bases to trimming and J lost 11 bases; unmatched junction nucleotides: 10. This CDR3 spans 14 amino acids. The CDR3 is CASSNRDRGLLQYF. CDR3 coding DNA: TGTGCCAGCAGTAACCGGGACAGGGGGTTGTTACAGTACTTC.

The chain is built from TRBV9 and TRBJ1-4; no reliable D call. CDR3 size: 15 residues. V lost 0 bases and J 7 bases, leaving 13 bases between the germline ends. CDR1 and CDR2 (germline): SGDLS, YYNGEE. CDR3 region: CASSVGGVGVEKLFF. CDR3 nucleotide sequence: TGTGCCAGCAGCGTAGGCGGGGTAGGCGTTGAAAAACTGTTTTTT.

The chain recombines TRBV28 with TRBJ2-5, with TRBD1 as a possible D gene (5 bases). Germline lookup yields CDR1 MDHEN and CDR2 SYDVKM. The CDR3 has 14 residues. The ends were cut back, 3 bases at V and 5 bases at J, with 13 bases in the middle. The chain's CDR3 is CASSLGRVSETQYF. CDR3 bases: TGTGCCAGCAGTTTGGGCAGGGTGTCGGAGACCCAGTACTTC.

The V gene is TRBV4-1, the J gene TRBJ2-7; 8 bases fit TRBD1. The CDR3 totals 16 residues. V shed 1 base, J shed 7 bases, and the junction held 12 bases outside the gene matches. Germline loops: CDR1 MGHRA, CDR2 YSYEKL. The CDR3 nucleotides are TGCGCCAGCAGCCAAGGGGCAGGCAGGGGGCGGGGTGAGCAGTACTTC. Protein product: CASSQGAGRGRGEQYF.

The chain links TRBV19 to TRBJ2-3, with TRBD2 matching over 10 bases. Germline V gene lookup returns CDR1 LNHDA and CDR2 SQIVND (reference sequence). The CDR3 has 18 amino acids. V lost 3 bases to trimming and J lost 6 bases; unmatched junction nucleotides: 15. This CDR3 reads CASSIPGMLGLAVDTQYF. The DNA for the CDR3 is TGTGCCAGTAGTATCCCCGGGATGTTAGGACTAGCGGTGGATACGCAGTATTTT.

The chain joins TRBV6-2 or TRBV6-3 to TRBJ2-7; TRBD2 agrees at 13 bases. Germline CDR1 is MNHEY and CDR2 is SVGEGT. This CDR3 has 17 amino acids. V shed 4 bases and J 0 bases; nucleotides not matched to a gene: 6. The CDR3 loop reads CASSSLTSGGPSYEQYF. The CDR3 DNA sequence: TGTGCCAGCAGTTCTCTGACTAGCGGGGGGCCCTCCTACGAGCAGTACTTC.

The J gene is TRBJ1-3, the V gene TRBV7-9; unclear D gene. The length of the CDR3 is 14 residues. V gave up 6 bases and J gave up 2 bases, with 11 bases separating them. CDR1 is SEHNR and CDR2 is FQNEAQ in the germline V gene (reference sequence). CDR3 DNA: TGTGCCAGCAGGAGCGGCCGAACTGGAAACACCATATATTTT. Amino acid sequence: CASRSGRTGNTIYF.

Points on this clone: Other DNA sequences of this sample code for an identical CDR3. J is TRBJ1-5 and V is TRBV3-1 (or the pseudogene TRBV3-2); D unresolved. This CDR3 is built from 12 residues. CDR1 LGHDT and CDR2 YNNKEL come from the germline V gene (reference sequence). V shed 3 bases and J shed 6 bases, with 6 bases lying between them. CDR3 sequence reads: CASSQSGQPQHF. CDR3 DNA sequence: TGTGCCAGCAGCCAGAGCGGTCAGCCCCAGCATTTT.

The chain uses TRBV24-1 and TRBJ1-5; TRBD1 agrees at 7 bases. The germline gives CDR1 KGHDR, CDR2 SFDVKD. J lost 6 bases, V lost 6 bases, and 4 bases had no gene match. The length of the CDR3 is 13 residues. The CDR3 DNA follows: TGTGCCACCAGTACCGGGACAGCTCAGCCCCAGCATTTT. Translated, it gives CATSTGTAQPQHF.

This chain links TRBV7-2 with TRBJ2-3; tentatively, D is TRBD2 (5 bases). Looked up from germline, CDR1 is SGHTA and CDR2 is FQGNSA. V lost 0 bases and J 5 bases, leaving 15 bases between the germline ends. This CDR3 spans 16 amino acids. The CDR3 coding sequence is TGTGCCAGCAGCTTAGCGTGGGCCAGAGAGGGAGATACGCAGTATTTT. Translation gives CASSLAWAREGDTQYF.

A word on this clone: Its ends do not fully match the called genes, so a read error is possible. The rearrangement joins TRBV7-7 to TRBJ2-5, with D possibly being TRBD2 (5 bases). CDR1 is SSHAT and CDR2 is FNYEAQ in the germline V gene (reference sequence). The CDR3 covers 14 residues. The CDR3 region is CASSLTGFQETQYF. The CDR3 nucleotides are TGTGCTAGCAGCTTAACGGGATTTCAAGAGACCCAGTACTTC.

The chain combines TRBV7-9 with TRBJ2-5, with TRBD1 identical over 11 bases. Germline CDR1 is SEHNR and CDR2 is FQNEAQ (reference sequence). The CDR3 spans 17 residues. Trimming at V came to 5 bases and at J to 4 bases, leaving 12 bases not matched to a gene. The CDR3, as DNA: TGTGCCAGCAGCGTTTATAGAGGGACAGGGGGAGGAGAGACCCAGTACTTC. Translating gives CASSVYRGTGGGETQYF.

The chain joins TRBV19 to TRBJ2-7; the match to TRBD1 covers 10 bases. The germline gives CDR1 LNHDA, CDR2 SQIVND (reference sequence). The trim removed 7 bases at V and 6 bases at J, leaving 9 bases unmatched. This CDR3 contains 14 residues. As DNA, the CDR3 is TGTGCCAGTAACCGCGACAGGGGGCTGGCCGAGCAGTACTTC. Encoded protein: CASNRDRGLAEQYF.

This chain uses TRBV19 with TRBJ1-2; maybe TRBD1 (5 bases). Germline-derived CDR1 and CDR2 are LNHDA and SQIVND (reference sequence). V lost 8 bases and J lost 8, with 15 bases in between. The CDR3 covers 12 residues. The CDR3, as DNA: TGTGCCAGTTATGCAGGGTCGGGCGGCTACACCTTC. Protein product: CASYAGSGGYTF.